A single sample is the source of the 27 T cell receptor beta chains below, sequenced in a study of human T cells and chemical hapten exposure (dated by TCRdb to about 2021). The library was produced with RACE. Instrument used: NextSeq 500. Through fastp at Q25 and MiXCR, TCRdb rebuilt clones from the public reads, retaining in-frame beta chains. Each CDR3 protein appears once, grouped with its most common genes and DNA. Here the sample has about 84,000 distinct CDR3 sequences; more than 10% occur a single time. The ten largest clones capture around 3.6% of the sample. The time point label, read with the paper, signifies: patch test 3, about 24 weeks after DPC sensitization. The treatment or condition label, read with the paper, signifies: therapeutic diphenylcyclopropenone sensitization with weekly scalp DPC. The specimen was whole blood, collected in connection with sensitization to the hapten diphenylcyclopropenone (DPC). Receptors originate from a woman in her forties or fifties with alopecia areata. Some clones in this sample may be carry-over from other donors' samples.

This clonotype appeared a few times. The CDR3 DNA reads as TGTGCCAGCAGCCCCGGACCCTCGCCTCATCAGTTCTTC. It encodes CASSPGPSPHQFF. V usage is TRBV7-9 and J usage is TRBJ2-1, with no clear D. Germline V gives CDR1 SEHNR, CDR2 FQNEAQ (reference sequence). CDR3 length equals 13 residues. V was pared by 5 bases and J by 13 bases, with 18 bases between.

Concerning this clonotype itself: This may be a read error, as it is one base from a much larger clone. Since the CDR3 does not end with the conserved phenylalanine or tryptophan, this likely comes from a read error. The rearrangement links TRBV3-1 to TRBJ2-7; D ambiguous. CDR3 size: 13 residues. With 2 bases removed from V and 2 bases from J, the gap between germline ends came to 7 bases. Germline V gene lookup returns CDR1 LGHDT and CDR2 YNNKEL (reference sequence). The CDR3 nucleotides are TGTGCCAGCAGCCAACCCCCAACCTACGAGCAGTACCTC. Translation gives CASSQPPTYEQYL.

The chain uses TRBV2 and TRBJ2-5; the D gene is possibly TRBD1 (5 bases). The CDR3 is 13 residues long. V was cut by 6 bases and J by 2 bases, with 10 bases left in between. Germline CDR1 and CDR2: SNHLY and FYNNEI. The CDR3 is CASRWTLQETQYF. The DNA for the CDR3 is TGTGCCAGCAGATGGACACTTCAAGAGACCCAGTACTTC.

This clonotype was found many times. The chain has TRBV12-3 or TRBV12-4 and TRBJ1-5, with 9 bases that match TRBD1. With V trimmed by 6 bases and J by 2 bases, 11 bases remained unmatched. This CDR3 has 17 residues. As DNA, the CDR3 is TGTGCCAGCAGGAAACAGGGGGCAGGGGGAGGCAATCAGCCCCAGCATTTT. Protein sequence: CASRKQGAGGGNQPQHF.

This chain links TRBV4-1 with TRBJ2-3, with TRBD2 identical over 8 bases. The J segment lost 0 bases and the V segment lost 0 bases, leaving 5 bases of the junction unmatched. Germline V lookup: CDR1 MGHRA, CDR2 YSYEKL. This CDR3 has 17 amino acids. CDR3 coding DNA: TGCGCCAGCAGCCAAGATCCGCCTAGCGGGAGCACAGATACGCAGTATTTT. Its translation is CASSQDPPSGSTDTQYF.

This clonotype was counted ten times or more. J is TRBJ1-1 and V is TRBV5-1; maybe TRBD1 (5 bases). The CDR3 spans 13 residues. Trimming removed 4 bases at V and 1 base at J, with 8 bases between. Germline CDR1 is SGHRS and CDR2 is YFSETQ. Here the CDR3 reads CASSRDRNTEAFF. CDR3 in DNA: TGCGCCAGCAGCCGAGACAGGAACACTGAAGCTTTCTTT.

In the case of this clonotype: One base away lies a much larger clone, so this may be a sequencing read error. The rearrangement links TRBV11-3 to TRBJ1-2, with D hard to call. The CDR3 is 15 amino acids. The germline V gene encodes CDR1 SGHNT and CDR2 YENEEA. The CDR3 bases are TGTGCCGGCAGCAGAACGACGGAGCTGGGGTATGGCTACACCTTC. It is translated as CAGSRTTELGYGYTF.

The sample holds many counts of this clonotype. The J gene is TRBJ2-3, the V gene TRBV27; TRBD1 might be the D (8 bases). Germline V gene sequence: CDR1 MNHEY, CDR2 SMNVEV (reference sequence). V lost 6 bases and J lost 7, with 17 bases in between. This CDR3 region has 14 residues. The CDR3 DNA reads as TGTGCCAGCAGATACGGACAGGGAGGGAATACGCAGTATTTT. Translation gives CASRYGQGGNTQYF.

This clonotype was counted at least ten times. The chain carries TRBV18 and TRBJ1-5; D ambiguous. The CDR3 sequence is 17 residues long. Per the germline V gene, CDR1 is KGHSH and CDR2 is LQKENI. The V end lost 3 bases, the J end lost 1 base, and 16 bases lay between the germline ends. CDR3 residues: CASSPQRLIGSNQPQHF. The CDR3 DNA follows: TGTGCCAGCTCACCCCAACGCCTAATCGGGAGCAATCAGCCCCAGCATTTT.

The table lists this clonotype with many counts. This chain links TRBV7-3 with TRBJ2-3; 7 bases are shared with TRBD2. After removal of 2 bases from V and 1 base from J, the junction contained 0 bases not matched to a gene. The CDR3 sequence is 14 residues long. From germline, CDR1 is SGHTA and CDR2 FQGTGA. CDR3 protein: CASSLAGGTDTQYF. CDR3 nucleotides: TGTGCCAGCAGCTTAGCGGGAGGCACAGATACGCAGTATTTT.

This clonotype has more than one count but fewer than ten. This rearrangement joins TRBV18 to TRBJ2-7; 15 bases agree with TRBD2. Germline V gives CDR1 KGHSH, CDR2 LQKENI. The CDR3 is 17 residues long. V trimming: 4 bases; J trimming: 6 bases; junction bases outside the gene matches: 10. This CDR3 is CASSLSGTSGRSPEQYF. As DNA, the CDR3 is TGTGCCAGCTCACTATCCGGGACTAGCGGGAGGTCCCCCGAGCAGTACTTC.

The chain uses TRBV5-6 and TRBJ2-4; D gene unclear. V lost 1 base and J lost 0, with 5 bases in between. Germline assignment: CDR1 SGHDT and CDR2 YYEEEE. The CDR3 extends over 14 amino acids. CDR3 nucleotides: TGTGCCAGCAGCTTGCGGCTAGCCAAAAACATTCAGTACTTC. This encodes CASSLRLAKNIQYF. Supplemented by reference TRBV5-6 and TRBJ2-4, the full variable domain reads DAGVTQSPTHLIKTRGQQVTLRCSPKSGHDTVSWYQQALGQGPQFIFQYYEEEERQRGNFPDRFSGHQFPNYSSELNVNALLLGDSALYLCASSLRLAKNIQYFGAGTRLSVL.

This clonotype was detected many times. This chain joins TRBV30 and TRBJ2-1; D uncertain. The CDR3 has 12 residues. Between the trimmed V and J ends, which lost 3 bases and 4 bases, there was a span of 7 bases. Germline loops: CDR1 GTSNPN, CDR2 SVGIG (reference sequence). The CDR3, as DNA: TGTGCCTGGAGGAGCGATTACAATGAGCAGTTCTTC. This sequence encodes CAWRSDYNEQFF. Drawing the rest from reference TRBV30 and TRBJ2-1, the complete variable domain is SQTIHQWPATLVQPVGSPLSLECTVEGTSNPNLYWYRQAAGRGLQLLFYSVGIGQISSEVPQNLSASRPQDRQFILSSKKLLLSDSGFYLCAWRSDYNEQFFGPGTRLTVL.

This clonotype turned up a few times. The chain links TRBV7-3 to TRBJ2-3, with D perhaps given as TRBD1 or TRBD2 (7 bases each). From germline, CDR1 is SGHTA and CDR2 FQGTGA. Trimming pared 4 bases from V and 6 bases from J, leaving 26 bases between. This CDR3 has 18 residues. The CDR3 spells CASSSRGDRLFTADTQYF. Here the CDR3 DNA reads TGTGCCAGCAGCTCCCGGGGGGACAGACTCTTTACGGCGGATACGCAGTATTTT.

This clonotype was seen many times. The chain links TRBV7-8 to TRBJ1-2; 7 bases agree with TRBD1. Germline V gene sequence: CDR1 SGHVS, CDR2 FQNEAQ. V gave up 0 bases and J gave up 4 bases; unmatched junction bases: 2. The CDR3 consists of 14 residues. The CDR3 loop reads CASSLAGTAYGYTF. The CDR3 DNA reads TGTGCCAGCAGCTTAGCCGGGACAGCCTATGGCTACACCTTC.

The chain is built from TRBV9 and TRBJ2-2; 8 nucleotides match TRBD1. This CDR3 contains 16 residues. Germline assignment: CDR1 SGDLS and CDR2 YYNGEE. J lost 6 bases, V lost 0 bases, and 7 bases had no gene match. CDR3 protein: CASSVAPQGGAGELFF. CDR3 in DNA: TGTGCCAGCAGCGTAGCCCCACAGGGGGGTGCCGGGGAGCTGTTTTTT.

This clonotype was detected ten times or more. The rearrangement uses TRBV30 and TRBJ1-1, with a weak D call TRBD1 (6 bases). This CDR3 has 14 residues. Germline V gives CDR1 GTSNPN, CDR2 SVGIG (reference sequence). The V end lost 6 bases, the J end lost 2 bases, and 16 bases lay between the germline ends. The DNA for the CDR3 is TGTGCCTGTAACCGGGACAACCTTAACACTGAAGCTTTCTTT. Protein: CACNRDNLNTEAFF.

Many counts were recorded for this clonotype. The chain uses TRBV3-1 and TRBJ1-5; 10 bases align to TRBD1. With V trimmed by 1 base and J by 2 bases, 2 bases remained unmatched. The CDR3 loop spans 16 amino acids. Germline V lookup: CDR1 LGHDT, CDR2 YNNKEL (reference sequence). The CDR3 DNA follows: TGTGCCAGCAGCCAAGCTGGGACAGGGGGCAATCAGCCCCAGCATTTT. This gives the protein CASSQAGTGGNQPQHF.

This clonotype was counted at least ten times. The rearrangement joins TRBV18 to TRBJ2-1; TRBD2 matches at 9 bases. This CDR3 is 17 amino acids long. Germline V gives CDR1 KGHSH, CDR2 LQKENI. Unmatched junction bases numbered 9, after V lost 3 bases and J lost 3 bases. The CDR3 DNA reads TGTGCCAGCTCACCTCAGAGACTAGCGGACCTCTACAATGAGCAGTTCTTC. Translated: CASSPQRLADLYNEQFF.

This clonotype was observed many times. This chain uses TRBV20-1 with TRBJ2-7; D unresolved. Germline V gives CDR1 DFQATT, CDR2 SNEGSKA (reference sequence). There are 13 residues in the CDR3. V gave up 2 bases and J gave up 2 bases, with 10 bases separating them. CDR3 residues: CSARSPTAYEQYF. CDR3 bases: TGCAGTGCTAGAAGCCCCACAGCCTACGAGCAGTACTTC.

The count of this clonotype is one. J is TRBJ2-2 and V is TRBV29-1; D is perhaps TRBD1 (5 bases). This CDR3 is built from 13 residues. From germline, CDR1 is SQVTM and CDR2 ANQGSEA. V dropped 5 bases and J dropped 4 bases, with 11 bases sitting between them. The CDR3 sequence is CSVSQGTTGELFF. The CDR3 coding sequence is TGCAGCGTTAGCCAGGGAACCACCGGGGAGCTGTTTTTT.

The V gene is TRBV12-3 or TRBV12-4, the J gene TRBJ2-1; 10 bases are a match to TRBD2. The CDR3 consists of 15 residues. Trimming at V came to 7 bases and at J to 2 bases, leaving 5 bases not matched to a gene. CDR3 amino acids: CASTQLAGAYNEQFF. In nucleotides, the CDR3 is TGTGCCAGCACCCAGCTAGCGGGGGCCTACAATGAGCAGTTCTTC.

There are a few counts of this clonotype. DNA for the CDR3: TGCAGTGCTAGGGACCAAACCTACGAGCAGTACTTC. Its protein product is CSARDQTYEQYF. The chain combines TRBV20-1 with TRBJ2-7; D gene unclear. Germline V lookup: CDR1 DFQATT, CDR2 SNEGSKA (reference sequence). V lost 3 bases to trimming and J lost 2 bases, with 8 bases between them. CDR3 length: 12 amino acids.

This clonotype was seen a few times. V gene TRBV4-3 combines with J gene TRBJ2-1; D gene uncertain. CDR3 length: 14 residues. Germline V gene lookup returns CDR1 LGHNA and CDR2 YSLEER. Trimming removed 0 bases at V and 4 bases at J, with 7 bases between. The CDR3 DNA sequence: TGCGCCAGCAGCCAAGACGGCTGGTACAATGAGCAGTTCTTC. This sequence encodes CASSQDGWYNEQFF.

This clonotype was seen repeatedly, ten times or more. The chain recombines TRBV25-1 with TRBJ2-1; 8 nucleotides agree with TRBD2. Germline loops: CDR1 MGHDK, CDR2 SYGVNS. V lost 8 bases to trimming and J lost 8 bases; unmatched junction nucleotides: 11. This CDR3 region has 14 residues. The CDR3 DNA follows: TGTGCCAGCCGAGGAGCGGGAGAATACCATGAGCAGTTCTTC. It yields the protein CASRGAGEYHEQFF.

This clonotype was recorded many times. V is TRBV11-2 and J is TRBJ1-1; TRBD1 matches 7 bases. V was pared by 6 bases and J by 0 bases, with 4 bases of the junction left unmatched. The CDR3 runs 14 residues. Germline V CDR1 and CDR2: SGHAT, FQNNGV. This CDR3 is CASRRGQMNTEAFF. The CDR3, as DNA: TGTGCCAGCAGGCGGGGACAGATGAACACTGAAGCTTTCTTT.

This clonotype was seen a handful of times. This chain uses TRBV5-1 with TRBJ2-3; possible D gene TRBD1, 5 bases. From germline, CDR1 is SGHRS and CDR2 YFSETQ. V dropped 0 bases and J dropped 6 bases, with 8 bases sitting between them. This CDR3 is 13 amino acids long. The CDR3 here is CASSLANRDTQYF. Written as DNA, the CDR3 is TGCGCCAGCAGCTTGGCTAACAGGGATACGCAGTATTTT.